A selection of T cell receptor beta chains follows, all from one sample in a study of blood T cells in healthy people across ages. A single record per CDR3 protein comes from TCRdb applying MiXCR to the 5' RACE reads. Here the sample spans about 1.4 million distinct CDR3 sequences, around 55% being singletons. The sequencing sample was made of blood. These receptors originate from a man younger than 30 in good health. The CDR3 runs from the conserved cysteine through the conserved F or W. The D gene is left open where the match is weak. Expanded clones are given a class, and other clones once, few, many or no size at all.

TRBD2 | TRBJ2-5 | TRBV2 | . | CASSEAGGGETQYF | TGTGCCAGCAGTGAAGCGGGGGGGGGAGAGACCCAGTACTTC
. | TRBJ2-3 | TRBV12-3/TRBV12-4 | . | CASSFNPVADTQYF | TGTGCCAGCAGTTTCAATCCCGTGGCAGATACGCAGTATTTT
. | TRBJ2-7 | TRBV5-1 | . | CASSLETGGPYEQYF | TGCGCCAGCAGCTTGGAGACAGGAGGTCCCTACGAGCAGTACTTC
TRBD1 | TRBJ1-2 | TRBV4-1 | . | CASSQSYTGLGGGNYGYTF | TGCGCCAGCAGCCAATCCTATACGGGCTTAGGGGGCGGGAACTATGGCTACACCTTC
. | TRBJ1-5 | TRBV20-1 | . | CSATGVMDQPQHF | TGCAGTGCAACGGGGGTTATGGATCAGCCCCAGCATTTT
. | TRBJ1-2 | TRBV27 | . | CVSSAGTRPYGYTF | TGTGTCAGCAGTGCCGGGACAAGGCCCTATGGCTACACCTTC
. | TRBJ2-2 | TRBV7-9 | . | CASSPPRHGELFF | TGTGCCAGCAGCCCACCCAGGCACGGGGAGCTGTTTTTT
TRBD1 | TRBJ2-7 | TRBV6-2/TRBV6-3 | . | CASSSIDGDRGRVDEQYF | TGTGCCAGCAGTTCTATCGATGGGGACAGGGGGCGCGTCGACGAGCAGTACTTC
TRBD1 | TRBJ2-5 | TRBV7-9 | . | CASSLSDLTGVETQYF | TGTGCCAGCAGCTTATCCGACTTAACAGGGGTGGAGACCCAGTACTTC
TRBD2 | TRBJ2-3 | TRBV29-1 | few | CSVDVAGVVYF | TGCAGCGTTGATGTAGCGGGAGTCGTGTATTTT
TRBD1 | TRBJ1-5 | TRBV29-1 | . | CSVAQGGNQPQHF | TGCAGCGTTGCTCAGGGGGGCAATCAGCCCCAGCATTTT
TRBD2 | TRBJ2-1 | TRBV24-1 | . | CATSDFTSGVVNEQFF | TGTGCCACCAGTGATTTCACTAGCGGGGTTGTTAATGAGCAGTTCTTC
. | TRBJ2-7 | TRBV27 | . | CASSCQRGTAYEQYF | TGTGCCAGCAGTTGCCAGCGCGGGACAGCGTACGAGCAGTACTTC
TRBD1 | TRBJ2-7 | TRBV14 | . | CASSQDRDRVISNEQYF | TGTGCCAGCAGCCAAGATCGGGACAGGGTGATTTCTAACGAGCAGTACTTC
. | TRBJ1-5 | TRBV6-5 | . | CASSRRGRPGQPQHF | TGTGCCAGCAGCCGGAGGGGGAGGCCGGGCCAGCCCCAGCATTTT
TRBD2 | TRBJ2-5 | TRBV5-6 | . | CASSSGDSGEVETQYF | TGTGCCAGCAGCAGTGGTGATAGCGGGGAAGTTGAGACCCAGTACTTC
. | TRBJ2-1 | TRBV29-1 | . | CSVEEALTGNEQFF | TGCAGCGTTGAAGAAGCCCTGACAGGAAATGAGCAGTTCTTC
. | TRBJ1-4 | TRBV10-3 | once | CAIGTVEKLFF | TGTGCCATCGGGACGGTTGAAAAACTGTTTTTT
. | TRBJ2-5 | TRBV6-5 | few | CASSYGGGPQETQYF | TGTGCCAGCAGTTACGGCGGGGGCCCCCAAGAGACCCAGTACTTC
. | TRBJ2-2 | TRBV27 | . | CASSFEFGTANTGELFF | TGTGCCAGCAGTTTTGAGTTTGGGACGGCAAACACCGGGGAGCTGTTTTTT